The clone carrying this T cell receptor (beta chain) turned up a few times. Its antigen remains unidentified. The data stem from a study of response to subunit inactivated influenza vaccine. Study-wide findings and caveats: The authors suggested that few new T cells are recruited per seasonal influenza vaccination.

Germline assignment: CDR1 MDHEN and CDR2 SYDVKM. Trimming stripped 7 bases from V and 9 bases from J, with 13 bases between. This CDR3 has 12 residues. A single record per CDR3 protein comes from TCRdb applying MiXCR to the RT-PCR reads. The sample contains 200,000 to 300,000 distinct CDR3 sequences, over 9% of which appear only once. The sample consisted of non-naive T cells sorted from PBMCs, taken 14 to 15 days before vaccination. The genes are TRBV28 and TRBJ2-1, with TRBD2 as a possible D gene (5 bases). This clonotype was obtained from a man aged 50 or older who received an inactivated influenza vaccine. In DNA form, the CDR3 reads TGTGCCAGCAAGGAGGTGGAAGGTGAGCAGTTCTTC. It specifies CASKEVEGEQFF.